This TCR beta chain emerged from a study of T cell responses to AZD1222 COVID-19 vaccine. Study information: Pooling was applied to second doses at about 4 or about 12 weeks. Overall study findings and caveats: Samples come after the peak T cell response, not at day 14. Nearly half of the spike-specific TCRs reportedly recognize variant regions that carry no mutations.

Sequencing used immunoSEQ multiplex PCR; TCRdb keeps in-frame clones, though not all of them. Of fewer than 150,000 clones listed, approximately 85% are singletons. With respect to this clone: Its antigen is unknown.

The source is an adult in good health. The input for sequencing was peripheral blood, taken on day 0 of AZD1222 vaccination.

The CDR3 here is CASSSGQPYEQYF. DNA of the CDR3: TGTGCCAGCAGCTCGGGACAGCCCTACGAGCAGTACTTC. This chain links TRBV7-2 with TRBJ2-7; 7 bases fit TRBD1. Trimming cost V 4 bases and J 2 bases; bases outside gene matches: 2. CDR3 length: 13 amino acids. Germline V gene lookup returns CDR1 SGHTA and CDR2 FQGNSA.